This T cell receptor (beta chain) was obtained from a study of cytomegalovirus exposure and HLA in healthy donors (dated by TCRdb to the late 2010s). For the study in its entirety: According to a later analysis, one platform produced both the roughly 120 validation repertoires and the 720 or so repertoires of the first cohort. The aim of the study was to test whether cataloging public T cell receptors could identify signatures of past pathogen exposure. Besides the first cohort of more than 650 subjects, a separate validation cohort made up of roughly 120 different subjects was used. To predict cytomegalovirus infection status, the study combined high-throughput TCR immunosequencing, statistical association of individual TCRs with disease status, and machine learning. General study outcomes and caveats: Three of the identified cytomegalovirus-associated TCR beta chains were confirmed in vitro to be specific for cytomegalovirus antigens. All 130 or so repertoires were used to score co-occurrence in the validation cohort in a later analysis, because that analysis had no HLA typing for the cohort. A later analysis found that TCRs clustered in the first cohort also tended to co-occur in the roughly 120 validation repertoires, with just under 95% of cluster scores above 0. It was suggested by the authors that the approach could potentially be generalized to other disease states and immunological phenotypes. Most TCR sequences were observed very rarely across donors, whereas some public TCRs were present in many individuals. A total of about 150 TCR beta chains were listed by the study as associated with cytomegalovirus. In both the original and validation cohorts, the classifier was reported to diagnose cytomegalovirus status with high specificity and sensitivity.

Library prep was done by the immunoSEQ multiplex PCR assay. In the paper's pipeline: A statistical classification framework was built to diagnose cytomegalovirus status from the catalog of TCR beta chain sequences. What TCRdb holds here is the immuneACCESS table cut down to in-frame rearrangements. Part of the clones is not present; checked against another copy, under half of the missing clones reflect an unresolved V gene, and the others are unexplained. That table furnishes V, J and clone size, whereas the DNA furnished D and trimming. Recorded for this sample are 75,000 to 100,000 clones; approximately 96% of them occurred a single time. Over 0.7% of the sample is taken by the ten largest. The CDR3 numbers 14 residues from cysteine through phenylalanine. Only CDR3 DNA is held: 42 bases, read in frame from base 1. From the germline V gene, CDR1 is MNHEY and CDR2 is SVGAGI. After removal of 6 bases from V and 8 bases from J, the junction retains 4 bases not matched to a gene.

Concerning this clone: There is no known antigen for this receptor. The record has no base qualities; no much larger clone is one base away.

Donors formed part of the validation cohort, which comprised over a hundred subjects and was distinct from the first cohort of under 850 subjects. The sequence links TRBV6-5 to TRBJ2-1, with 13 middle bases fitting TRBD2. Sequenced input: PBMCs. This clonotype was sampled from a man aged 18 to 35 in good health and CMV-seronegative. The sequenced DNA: TGTGCCAGCAGGGGACTAGCGGGATCCTATGAGCAGTTCTTC. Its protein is CASRGLAGSYEQFF.